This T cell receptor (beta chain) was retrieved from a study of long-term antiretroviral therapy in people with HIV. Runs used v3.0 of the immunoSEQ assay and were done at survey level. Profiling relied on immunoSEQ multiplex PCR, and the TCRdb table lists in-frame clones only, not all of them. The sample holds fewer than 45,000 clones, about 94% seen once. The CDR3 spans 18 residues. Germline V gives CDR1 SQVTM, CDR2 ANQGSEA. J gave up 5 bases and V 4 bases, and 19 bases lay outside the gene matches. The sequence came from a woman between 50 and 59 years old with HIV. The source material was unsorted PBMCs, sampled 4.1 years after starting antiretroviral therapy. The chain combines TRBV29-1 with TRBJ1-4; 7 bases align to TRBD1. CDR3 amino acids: CSVADFSVSGTANEKLFF. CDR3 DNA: TGCAGCGTTGCCGATTTTTCCGTGTCCGGGACAGCAAATGAAAAACTGTTTTTT.